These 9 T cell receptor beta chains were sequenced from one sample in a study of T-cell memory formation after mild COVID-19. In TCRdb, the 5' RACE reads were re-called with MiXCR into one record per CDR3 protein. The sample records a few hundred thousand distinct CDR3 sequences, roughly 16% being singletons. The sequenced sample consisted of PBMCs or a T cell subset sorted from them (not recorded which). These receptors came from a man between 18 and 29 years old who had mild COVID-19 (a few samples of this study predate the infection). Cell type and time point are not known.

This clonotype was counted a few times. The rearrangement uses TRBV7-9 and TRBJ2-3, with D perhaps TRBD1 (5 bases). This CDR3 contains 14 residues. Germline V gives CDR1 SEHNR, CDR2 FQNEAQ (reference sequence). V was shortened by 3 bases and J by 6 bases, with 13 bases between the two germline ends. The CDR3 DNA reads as TGTGCCAGCAGCTTGACCGACCACAGGGATACGCAGTATTTT. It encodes CASSLTDHRDTQYF.

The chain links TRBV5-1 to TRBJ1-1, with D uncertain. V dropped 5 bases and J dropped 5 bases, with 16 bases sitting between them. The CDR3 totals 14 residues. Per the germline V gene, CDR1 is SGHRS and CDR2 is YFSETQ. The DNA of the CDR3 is TGCGCCAGCAGTCCTTACGCAGGAGGTACTGAAGCTTTCTTT. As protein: CASSPYAGGTEAFF.

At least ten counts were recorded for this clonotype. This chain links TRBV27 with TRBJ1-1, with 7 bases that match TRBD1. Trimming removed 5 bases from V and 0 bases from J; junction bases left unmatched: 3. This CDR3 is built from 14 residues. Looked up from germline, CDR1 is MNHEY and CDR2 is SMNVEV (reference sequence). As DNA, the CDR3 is TGTGCCAGCAGTCCGACAGGGCTGAACACTGAAGCTTTCTTT. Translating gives CASSPTGLNTEAFF.

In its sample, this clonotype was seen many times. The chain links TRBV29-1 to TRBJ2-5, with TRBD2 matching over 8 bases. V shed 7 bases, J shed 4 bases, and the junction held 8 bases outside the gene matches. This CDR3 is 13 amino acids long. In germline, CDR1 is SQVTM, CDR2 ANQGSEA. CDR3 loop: CSAAGTSLETQYF. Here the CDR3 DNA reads TGCAGCGCAGCCGGGACTAGTTTAGAGACCCAGTACTTC.

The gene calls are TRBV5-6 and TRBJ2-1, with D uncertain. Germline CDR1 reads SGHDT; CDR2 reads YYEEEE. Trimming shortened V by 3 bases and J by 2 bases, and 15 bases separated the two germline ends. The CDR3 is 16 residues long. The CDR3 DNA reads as TGTGCCAGCAGCTGGGAAAAAGGGTCCCCCTACAATGAGCAGTTCTTC. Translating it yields CASSWEKGSPYNEQFF. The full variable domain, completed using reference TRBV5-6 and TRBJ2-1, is DAGVTQSPTHLIKTRGQQVTLRCSPKSGHDTVSWYQQALGQGPQFIFQYYEEEERQRGNFPDRFSGHQFPNYSSELNVNALLLGDSALYLCASSWEKGSPYNEQFFGPGTRLTVL.

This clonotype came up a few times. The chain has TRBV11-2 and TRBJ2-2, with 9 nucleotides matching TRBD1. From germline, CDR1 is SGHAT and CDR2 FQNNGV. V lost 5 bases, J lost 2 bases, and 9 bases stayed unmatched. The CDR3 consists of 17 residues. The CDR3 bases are TGTGCCAGCAGCGCAAGCCGGACAGGGGTAAACACCGGGGAGCTGTTTTTT. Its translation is CASSASRTGVNTGELFF.

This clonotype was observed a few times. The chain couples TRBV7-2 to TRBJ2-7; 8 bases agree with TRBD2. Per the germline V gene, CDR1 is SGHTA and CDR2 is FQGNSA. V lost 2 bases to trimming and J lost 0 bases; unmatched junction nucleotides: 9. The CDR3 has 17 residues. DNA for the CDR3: TGTGCCAGCAGCTTACCGGCTAGCGGGCGATACTCCTACGAGCAGTACTTC. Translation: CASSLPASGRYSYEQYF.

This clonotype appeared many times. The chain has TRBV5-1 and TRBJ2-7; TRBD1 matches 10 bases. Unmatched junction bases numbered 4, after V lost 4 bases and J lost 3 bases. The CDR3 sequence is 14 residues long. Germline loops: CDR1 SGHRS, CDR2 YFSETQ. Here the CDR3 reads CASSIGTGDYEQYF. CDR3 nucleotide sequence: TGCGCCAGCAGCATCGGGACAGGGGACTACGAGCAGTACTTC.

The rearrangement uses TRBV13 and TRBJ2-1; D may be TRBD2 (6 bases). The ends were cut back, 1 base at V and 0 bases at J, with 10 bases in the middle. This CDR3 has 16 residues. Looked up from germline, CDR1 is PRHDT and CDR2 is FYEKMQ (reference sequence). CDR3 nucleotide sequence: TGTGCCAGCAGCTTAGTTGGCGGGAACTCCTACAATGAGCAGTTCTTC. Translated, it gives CASSLVGGNSYNEQFF.